This T cell receptor (beta chain) appears in the sequencing data of a study of cytomegalovirus exposure and HLA in healthy donors. Study-level results: The authors enumerated 164 TCR beta chains as linked to cytomegalovirus.

CDR3 size: 13 residues. Germline-derived CDR1 and CDR2 are SGHRS and YFSETQ. V shed 4 bases and J 2 bases; nucleotides not matched to a gene: 2. Points on this clone: Its specificity is not known. The sample carries other DNA sequences with the same CDR3.

PCR employed 60 Vbeta and 13 Jbeta primers. Using immunoSEQ multiplex PCR, the repertoire was profiled, and TCRdb retains in-frame clones only, with some absent. The table lists tens of thousands of clones, more than 75% of them singletons. The chain joins TRBV5-1 to TRBJ1-1; 7 bases are a match to TRBD1. The material sequenced was PBMCs. This sequence was found in a woman aged 40-49 years in good health and CMV-seropositive. Here the CDR3 DNA reads TGCGCCAGCAGCAGGGACAGCAACACTGAAGCTTTCTTT. As protein: CASSRDSNTEAFF.